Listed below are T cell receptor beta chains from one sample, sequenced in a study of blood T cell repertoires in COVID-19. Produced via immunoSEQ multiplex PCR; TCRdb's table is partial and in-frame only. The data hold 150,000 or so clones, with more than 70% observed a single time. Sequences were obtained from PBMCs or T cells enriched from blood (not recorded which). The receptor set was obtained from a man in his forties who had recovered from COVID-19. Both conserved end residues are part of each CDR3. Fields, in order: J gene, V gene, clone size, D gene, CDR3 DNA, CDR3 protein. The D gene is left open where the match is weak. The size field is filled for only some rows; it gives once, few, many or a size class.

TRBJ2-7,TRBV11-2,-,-,TGTGCCAGCAGCTCCCTTGGAGGCTACGAGCAGTACTTC,CASSSLGGYEQYF
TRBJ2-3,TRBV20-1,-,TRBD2,TGCAGTGCTAGTGGGGCCGGGCGGGGGGCCCTTTCGCTCACAGATACGCAGTATTTT,CSASGAGRGALSLTDTQYF
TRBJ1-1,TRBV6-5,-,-,TGTGCCAGCTCCCGGACAGCCATGAACACTGAAGCTTTCTTT,CASSRTAMNTEAFF
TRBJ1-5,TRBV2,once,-,TGTGCCAGCAGTTTCCCCGGAGATAGCAATCAGCCCCAGCATTTT,CASSFPGDSNQPQHF
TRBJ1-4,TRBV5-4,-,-,TGTGCCAGCAGCTCTGGGGCCCATTTAACTAATGAAAAACTGTTTTTT,CASSSGAHLTNEKLFF
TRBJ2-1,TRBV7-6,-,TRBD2,TGTGCCAGCAGCTTGGGCCGACTAGCAGGTGAGCAGTTCTTC,CASSLGRLAGEQFF
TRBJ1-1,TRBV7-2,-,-,TGTGCCAGAAAACCGGGACATTTGAACACTGAAGCTTTCTTT,CARKPGHLNTEAFF
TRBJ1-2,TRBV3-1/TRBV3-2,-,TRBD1,TGTGCCAGCAGCTCTACCTACAGGGGGCTCTATGGCTACACCTTC,CASSSTYRGLYGYTF
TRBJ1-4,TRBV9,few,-,TGTGCCAGCAGCCCCCGTAGCAGGGTTGAAGAAAAACTGTTTTTT,CASSPRSRVEEKLFF
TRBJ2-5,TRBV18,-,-,TGTGCCAGCTCACTCTTGGACAGCCACCAAGAGACCCAGTACTTC,CASSLLDSHQETQYF